This section outlines one TCR beta chain sequence together with its context. The source of the sample is a study of T cell changes during pregnancy in multiple sclerosis. CDR1 and CDR2 (germline): MDHEN, SYDVKM. Trimming removed 7 bases at V and 3 bases at J, with 18 bases between. The CDR3 has 15 residues. Produced via immunoSEQ multiplex PCR; TCRdb's table is partial and in-frame only. The repertoire holds approximately 41,000 clones, with roughly 93% as singletons. The specimen sequenced was PBMCs (not recorded whether the cells were cultured). This receptor was identified in a female donor with multiple sclerosis, enrolled in a pregnancy study. The chain is built from TRBV28 and TRBJ1-1; no firm D call. In DNA form, the CDR3 reads TGTGCCAGCACCCCCGGGTCCTCAAGGGACACTGAAGCTTTCTTT. Translated, it gives CASTPGSSRDTEAFF.